The clone carrying this T cell receptor beta chain was seen more than once but under ten times. The same CDR3 can be traced to other DNA sequences in this sample. The data originate from a study of cytotoxic CD8 clonotypes in ibrutinib-treated CLL. Germline-derived CDR1 and CDR2 are GTSNPN and SVGIG (reference sequence). V dropped 1 base and J dropped 2 bases, with 4 bases sitting between them. The CDR3 is made up of 12 amino acids. Sequencing was performed with immunoSEQ multiplex PCR; in TCRdb, only in-frame clones are kept and a portion is missing. The sample lists 150,000 or so clones, 65% to 85% seen once, with less than 9% in the top ten.

This sample comprised PBMCs, obtained after 36 months of ibrutinib treatment. The receptor was derived from a human donor with chronic lymphocytic leukemia. This sequence joins TRBV30 and TRBJ2-3; D not certain. This chain's CDR3 is CAWSASTDTQYF. CDR3 DNA: TGTGCCTGGAGTGCGTCCACAGATACGCAGTATTTT.